A single sample is the source of the 2 T cell receptor beta chains below, sequenced in a study of chronic HIV infection and antiretroviral therapy. TCRdb called the 5' RACE reads again in MiXCR, with one record for every CDR3 protein. Among under 55,000 distinct CDR3 sequences listed, approximately 20% were seen once. What was sequenced was peripheral blood. The receptors derive from an adult who had HIV and had not received antiretroviral therapy, or was an uninfected healthy control (not recorded which).

This rearrangement joins TRBV5-4 to TRBJ2-3; TRBD1 might be the D (6 bases). The germline CDR1 and CDR2 sequences are SGHNT and YYREEE (reference sequence). There are 16 residues in the CDR3. Trimming shortened V by 4 bases and J by 5 bases, and 20 bases separated the two germline ends. CDR3 amino acids: CASSPQRAGVEDTQYF. The DNA for the CDR3 is TGTGCCAGCAGCCCTCAGAGGGCAGGGGTGGAAGATACGCAGTATTTT.

In this sample, this clonotype turned up a few times. One junction end disagrees with the germline gene, perhaps due to a read error. The rearrangement joins TRBV7-7 to TRBJ2-3; 12 nucleotides agree with TRBD2. This CDR3 contains 15 residues. Germline V gene sequence: CDR1 SSHAT, CDR2 FNYEAQ (reference sequence). CDR3 nucleotides: TGTGCTAGCAGCCTAGCGGGAGGGTTCGCAGATACGCAGTATTTT. Its protein is CASSLAGGFADTQYF.